The next 9 T cell receptor beta chains were all read from a single sample in a study of T cell repertoires in cytomegalovirus infection. Via MiXCR, TCRdb re-called the reads, giving one row per CDR3 protein. The table includes some 350,000 distinct CDR3 sequences, 15% to 20% detected once. The sequenced sample was PBMCs. Source of these receptors: a human donor in good health (CMV status not recorded). Some clones in this sample may be carry-over from other donors' samples.

The genes are TRBV19 and TRBJ2-3; 9 bases align to TRBD2. Germline CDR1 is LNHDA and CDR2 is SQIVND (reference sequence). The CDR3 has 15 amino acids. The trim removed 6 bases at V and 1 base at J, leaving 5 bases unmatched. The CDR3: CASRTRTSGTDTQYF. DNA of the CDR3: TGTGCCAGTAGAACCCGGACTAGCGGCACAGATACGCAGTATTTT.

The chain recombines TRBV29-1 with TRBJ1-2; maybe TRBD1 (5 bases). Trimming removed 4 bases from V and 5 bases from J, with 11 bases in between. The CDR3 extends over 12 amino acids. Germline values: CDR1 SQVTM, CDR2 ANQGSEA. The CDR3 DNA reads as TGCAGCGTTGGAGGGGATGGGTATGGCTACACCTTC. Protein product: CSVGGDGYGYTF.

In its sample, this clonotype was seen a few times. This sequence may be a read error, since a much larger clone differs from it by one base. The CDR3 DNA reads as TGTGCCAGCAGTCCGACTAGCGGGAACTACAATGAGCAGTTCTTC. Protein sequence: CASSPTSGNYNEQFF. The chain employs TRBV2 and TRBJ2-1; 11 positions agree with TRBD2. This CDR3 comprises 15 residues. V shed 5 bases, J shed 3 bases, and the junction held 3 bases outside the gene matches. Germline V gene lookup returns CDR1 SNHLY and CDR2 FYNNEI.

The rearrangement links TRBV7-9 to TRBJ2-3, with TRBD1 matching 10 bases. Unmatched junction bases numbered 4, after V lost 2 bases and J lost 2 bases. This CDR3 contains 16 residues. Germline V gene sequence: CDR1 SEHNR, CDR2 FQNEAQ (reference sequence). CDR3 in amino acids: CASSLWTGGITDTQYF. The CDR3 DNA sequence: TGTGCCAGCAGCTTATGGACAGGGGGAATCACAGATACGCAGTATTTT.

The chain joins TRBV14 to TRBJ2-3; D may be TRBD1 (5 bases). The CDR3 is made up of 14 amino acids. Germline CDR1 is SGHDN and CDR2 is FVKESK. V shed 4 bases and J shed 4 bases, with 12 bases lying between them. The CDR3 loop reads CASSRYRTADTQYF. In DNA form, the CDR3 reads TGTGCCAGCAGCCGCTACAGGACGGCAGATACGCAGTATTTT.

This chain joins TRBV11-2 and TRBJ2-1, with a tentative D call TRBD2 (5 bases). This CDR3 contains 15 residues. Trimming removed 3 bases from V and 3 bases from J, with 12 bases in between. The germline gives CDR1 SGHAT, CDR2 FQNNGV. DNA for the CDR3: TGTGCCAGCAGCTTGGAGGATTGGGGCTACAATGAGCAGTTCTTC. Translated, it gives CASSLEDWGYNEQFF.

This clonotype was picked up many times. This chain links TRBV7-8 with TRBJ1-1, with D perhaps matching TRBD1 (6 bases). Trimming removed 7 bases from V and 5 bases from J, with 17 bases in between. Germline-derived CDR1 and CDR2 are SGHVS and FQNEAQ. CDR3 length: 14 amino acids. This chain's CDR3 is CASTPMGGRTEAFF. CDR3 DNA: TGTGCCAGCACCCCAATGGGGGGCCGGACTGAAGCTTTCTTT.

This clonotype occurred many times. This chain joins TRBV7-6 and TRBJ2-2; D is uncertain. The CDR3 consists of 14 residues. V gave up 6 bases and J gave up 1 base, with 9 bases separating them. Germline lookup yields CDR1 SGHVS and CDR2 FNYEAQ. CDR3 amino acids: CASRPTVNTGELFF. In nucleotides, the CDR3 is TGTGCCAGCAGACCTACAGTGAACACCGGGGAGCTGTTTTTT.

This clonotype was detected only a few times. The rearrangement links TRBV10-3 to TRBJ2-4; D is possibly TRBD1 or TRBD2 (6 bases each). The CDR3 contains 15 residues. Germline V CDR1 and CDR2: ENHRY, SYGVKD. V was pared by 3 bases and J by 3 bases, with 12 bases between. The CDR3 loop reads CAISEGGPLKNIQYF. The CDR3 DNA sequence: TGTGCCATCAGTGAAGGGGGGCCTCTCAAAAACATTCAGTACTTC.